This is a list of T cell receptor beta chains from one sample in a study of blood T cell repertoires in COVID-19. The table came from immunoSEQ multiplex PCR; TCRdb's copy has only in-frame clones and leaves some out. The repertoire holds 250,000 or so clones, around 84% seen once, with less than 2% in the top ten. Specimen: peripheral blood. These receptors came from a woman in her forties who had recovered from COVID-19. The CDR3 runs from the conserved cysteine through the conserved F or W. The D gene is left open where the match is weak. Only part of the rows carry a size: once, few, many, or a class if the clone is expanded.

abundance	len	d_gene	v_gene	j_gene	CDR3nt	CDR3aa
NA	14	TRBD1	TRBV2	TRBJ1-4	TGTGCCAGCAGTGACACAGGGGGCCAGGAAAAACTGTTTTTT	CASSDTGGQEKLFF
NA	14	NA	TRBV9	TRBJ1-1	TGTGCCAGCAGCGTAGAGGCATCCGGGTCTGAAGCTTTCTTT	CASSVEASGSEAFF
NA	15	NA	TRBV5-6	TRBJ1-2	TGTGCCAGCAGCTTCCCCCGGGGGGGGGTGAATGGCTACACCTTC	CASSFPRGGVNGYTF
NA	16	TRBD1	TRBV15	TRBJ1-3	TGTGCCACCAGCAGAGTCACCGGGACAGGGGGGTACACCATATATTTT	CATSRVTGTGGYTIYF
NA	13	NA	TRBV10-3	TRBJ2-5	TGTGCCACCACCCAGCGGTACCAAGAGACCCAGTACTTC	CATTQRYQETQYF
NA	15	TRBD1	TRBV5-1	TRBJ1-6	TGCGCCAGCAGCTTGGCAGGGGGCGTTAATTCACCCCTCCACTTT	CASSLAGGVNSPLHF
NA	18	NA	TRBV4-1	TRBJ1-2	TGCGCCAGCAGCCGCACGATCCTCACAGGCCCTCGAGACGATGGCTACACCTTC	CASSRTILTGPRDDGYTF
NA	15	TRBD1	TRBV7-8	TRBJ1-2	TGTGCCAGCAGCCTCACAAGGGGGGCAGGGGGCGGCTACACCTTC	CASSLTRGAGGGYTF
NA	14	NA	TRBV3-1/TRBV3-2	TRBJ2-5	TGTGCCAGCAGCCAAAGGGGGGGACAAGAGACCCAGTACTTC	CASSQRGGQETQYF
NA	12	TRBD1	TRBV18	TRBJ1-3	TGTGCCAGCTCACCTACAGGGGATTCCATATATTTT	CASSPTGDSIYF
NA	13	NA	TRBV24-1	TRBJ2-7	TGTGCCACCAGTGATCCCCCGTCCCTCGAGCAGTACTTC	CATSDPPSLEQYF
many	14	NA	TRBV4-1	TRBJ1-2	TGCGCCAGCAGCCAGCAGGGCAGGGGAGATGGCTACACCTTC	CASSQQGRGDGYTF
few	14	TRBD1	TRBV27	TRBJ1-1	TGTGCCAGCAGTTGGGACAGGATGAACACTGAAGCTTTCTTT	CASSWDRMNTEAFF
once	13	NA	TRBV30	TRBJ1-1	TGTGCCTGGGGCAGGGGAATGAACACTGAAGCTTTCTTT	CAWGRGMNTEAFF
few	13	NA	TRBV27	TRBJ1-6	TGTGCCAGCAGTTCAGAGAGGAGATCACCCCTCCACTTT	CASSSERRSPLHF
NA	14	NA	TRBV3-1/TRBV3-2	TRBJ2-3	TGTGCCAGCAGCCAAGATTTAGGGGGTGATACGCAGTATTTT	CASSQDLGGDTQYF
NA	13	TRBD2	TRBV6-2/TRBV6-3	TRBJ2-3	TGTGCCAGCAGTTGGGGGGGGACAGATACGCAGTATTTT	CASSWGGTDTQYF
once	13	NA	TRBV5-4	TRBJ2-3	TGTGCCAGCAGCACGACAGGCACAGATACGCAGTATTTT	CASSTTGTDTQYF
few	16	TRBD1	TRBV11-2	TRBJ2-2	TGTGCCAGCAGCGGACGACAGGGGGCAAACACCGGGGAGCTGTTTTTT	CASSGRQGANTGELFF
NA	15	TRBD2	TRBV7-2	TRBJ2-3	TGTGCCAGCAGGCTCGGGGGGGCTGGCACAGATACGCAGTATTTT	CASRLGGAGTDTQYF
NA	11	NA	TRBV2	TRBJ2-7	TGTGCCAGCAGTGAGGACTCCGGGGTTTACTTC	CASSEDSGVYF